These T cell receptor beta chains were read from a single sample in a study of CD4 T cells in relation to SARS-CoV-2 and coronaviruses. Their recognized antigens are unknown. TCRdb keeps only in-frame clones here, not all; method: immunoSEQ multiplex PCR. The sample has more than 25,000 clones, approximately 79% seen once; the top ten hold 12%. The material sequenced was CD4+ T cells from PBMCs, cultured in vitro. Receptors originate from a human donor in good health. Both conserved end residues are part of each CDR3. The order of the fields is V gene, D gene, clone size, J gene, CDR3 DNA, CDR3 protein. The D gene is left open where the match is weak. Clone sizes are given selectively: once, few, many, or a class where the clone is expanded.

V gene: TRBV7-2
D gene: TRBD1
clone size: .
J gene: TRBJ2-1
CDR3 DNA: TGTGCCAGCAGCCCAACCGGGACAGGGTACAATGAGCAGTTCTTC
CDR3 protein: CASSPTGTGYNEQFF

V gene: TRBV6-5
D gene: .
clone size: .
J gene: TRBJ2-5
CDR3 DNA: TGTGCCAGCAGGCCGGAGTGGCAAGAGACCCAGTACTTC
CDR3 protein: CASRPEWQETQYF

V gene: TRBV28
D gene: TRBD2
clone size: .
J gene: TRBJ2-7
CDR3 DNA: TGTGCCAGCAGTTTCCCCGGGGGGGCCTACGAGCAGTACTTC
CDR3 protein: CASSFPGGAYEQYF

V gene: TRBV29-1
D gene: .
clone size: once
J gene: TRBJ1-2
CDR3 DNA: TGCAGCGTTGAAGGAGGGACATGGAATGGCTACACCTTC
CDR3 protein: CSVEGGTWNGYTF

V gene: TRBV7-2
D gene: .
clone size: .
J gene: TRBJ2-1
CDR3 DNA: TGTGCCAGCAGCTTAGACCGCGGGTACAATGAGCAGTTCTTC
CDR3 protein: CASSLDRGYNEQFF

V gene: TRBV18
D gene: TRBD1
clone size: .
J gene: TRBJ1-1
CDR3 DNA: TGTGCCAGCTCACCACCGCGCAGGGGGCATAACACTGAAGCTTTCTTT
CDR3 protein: CASSPPRRGHNTEAFF

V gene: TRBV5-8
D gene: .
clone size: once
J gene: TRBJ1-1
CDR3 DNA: TGTGCCAGCAGCCTCCGATCGGGGCGGGACACTGAAGCTTTCTTT
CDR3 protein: CASSLRSGRDTEAFF

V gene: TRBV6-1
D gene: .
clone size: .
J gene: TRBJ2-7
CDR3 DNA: TGTGCCAGCAGTGAAGTGGCCAGCCTAACCCGCGGCGAGCAGTACTTC
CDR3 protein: CASSEVASLTRGEQYF

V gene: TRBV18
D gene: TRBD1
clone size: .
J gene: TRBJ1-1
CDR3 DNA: TGTGCCAGCTCCCCGGGACAGGGGTTCACTGAAGCTTTCTTT
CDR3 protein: CASSPGQGFTEAFF

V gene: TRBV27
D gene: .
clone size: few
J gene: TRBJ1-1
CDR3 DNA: TGTGCCAGCAGTGAGGGACGCATGAACACTGAAGCTTTCTTT
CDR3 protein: CASSEGRMNTEAFF

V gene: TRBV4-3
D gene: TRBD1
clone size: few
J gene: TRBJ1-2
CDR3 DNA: TGCGCCAGCAGCCAATCCTGGGGTGACAGGGAGGGTGGCTACACCTTC
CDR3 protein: CASSQSWGDREGGYTF

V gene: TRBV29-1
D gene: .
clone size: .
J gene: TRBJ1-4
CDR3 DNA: TGCAGCGTGTCGGCGGGGACTGGGGAAAAACTGTTTTTT
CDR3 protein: CSVSAGTGEKLFF

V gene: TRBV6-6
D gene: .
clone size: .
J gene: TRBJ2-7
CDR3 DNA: TGTGCCACCCAAGGAAAGAAATTCTACGAGCAGTACTTC
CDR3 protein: CATQGKKFYEQYF

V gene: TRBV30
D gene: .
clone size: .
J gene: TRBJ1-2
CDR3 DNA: TGTGCCTGGAGTGTACTAGGGCAGGCCTATGGCTACACCTTC
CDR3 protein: CAWSVLGQAYGYTF

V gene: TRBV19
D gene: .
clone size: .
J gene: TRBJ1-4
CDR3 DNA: TGTGCCAGTCATGGGGCAGAAAAAGGAAAACTGTTTTTT
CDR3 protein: CASHGAEKGKLFF

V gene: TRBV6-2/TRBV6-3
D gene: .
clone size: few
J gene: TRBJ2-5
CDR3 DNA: TGTGCCAGCAGTTACTCGGCGGAGACCCAGTACTTC
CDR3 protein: CASSYSAETQYF

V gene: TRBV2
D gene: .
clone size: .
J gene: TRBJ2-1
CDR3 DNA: TGTGCCAGCTTGAGAAGGGGGTCGAATAATGAGCAGTTCTTC
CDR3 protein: CASLRRGSNNEQFF

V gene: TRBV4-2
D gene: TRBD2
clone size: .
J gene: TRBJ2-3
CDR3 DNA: TGTGCCAGCAGCCAAGATAGAGGAGCGGGAGAATACGGCACAGATACGCAGTATTTT
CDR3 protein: CASSQDRGAGEYGTDTQYF

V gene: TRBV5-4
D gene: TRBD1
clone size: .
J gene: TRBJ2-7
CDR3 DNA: TGTGCCAGCAGCTTAACAGGGGCGTCCTACGAGCAGTACTTC
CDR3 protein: CASSLTGASYEQYF

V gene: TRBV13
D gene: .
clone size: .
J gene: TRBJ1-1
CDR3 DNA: TGTGCCAGCAGCTCCAATGGGCCAGACACTGAAGCTTTCTTT
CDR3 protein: CASSSNGPDTEAFF

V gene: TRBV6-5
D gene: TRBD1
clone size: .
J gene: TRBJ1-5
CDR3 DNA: TGTGCCAGCAGGCCCGGGACAGGGGGCGATCAGCCCCAGCATTTT
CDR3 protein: CASRPGTGGDQPQHF

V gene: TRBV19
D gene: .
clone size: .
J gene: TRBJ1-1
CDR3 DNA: TGTGCCAGTAGTATAAACAGACACACTGAAGCTTTCTTT
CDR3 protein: CASSINRHTEAFF

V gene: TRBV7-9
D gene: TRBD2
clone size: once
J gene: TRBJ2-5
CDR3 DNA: TGTGCCAGCAGCCCGCGGGGGGGTGGAGAGACCCAGTACTTC
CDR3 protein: CASSPRGGGETQYF

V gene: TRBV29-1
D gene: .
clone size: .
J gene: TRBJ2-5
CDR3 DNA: TGCAGCGTTGCCGAAACAGGTGGAGAGACCCAGTACTTC
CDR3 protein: CSVAETGGETQYF

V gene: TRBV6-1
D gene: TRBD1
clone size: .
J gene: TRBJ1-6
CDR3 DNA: TGTGCCAGCAGTGGACCGGGACAGAGCTCCTATAATTCACCCCTCCACTTT
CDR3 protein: CASSGPGQSSYNSPLHF

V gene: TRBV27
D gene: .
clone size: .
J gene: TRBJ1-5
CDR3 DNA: TGTGCCAGCAGAATTGCCAGGGCCCCGGTTCGGCCCCAGCATTTT
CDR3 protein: CASRIARAPVRPQHF

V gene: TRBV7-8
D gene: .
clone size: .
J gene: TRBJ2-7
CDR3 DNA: TGTGCCAGCAGCCGCCGCGCCGACAGCTCCTACGAGCAGTACTTC
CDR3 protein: CASSRRADSSYEQYF

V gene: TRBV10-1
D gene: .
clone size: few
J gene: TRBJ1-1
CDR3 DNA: TGCGCCAGCAGTGAGTCGAATGGTCCTCAGGCTTTCTTT
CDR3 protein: CASSESNGPQAFF

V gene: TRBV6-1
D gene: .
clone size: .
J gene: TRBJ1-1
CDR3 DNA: TGTGCCAGCAGTGAAGCGGTTGGGTTGAACACTGAAGCTTTCTTT
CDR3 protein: CASSEAVGLNTEAFF

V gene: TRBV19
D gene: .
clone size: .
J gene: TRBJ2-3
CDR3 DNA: TGTGCCAGTAGTATATCCCGGCTAGCAGGGAATACGCAGTATTTT
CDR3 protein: CASSISRLAGNTQYF

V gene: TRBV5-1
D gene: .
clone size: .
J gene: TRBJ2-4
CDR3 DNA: TGCGCCAGCAGCTTGGTCGGGGGTACCAAAAACATTCAGTACTTC
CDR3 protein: CASSLVGGTKNIQYF

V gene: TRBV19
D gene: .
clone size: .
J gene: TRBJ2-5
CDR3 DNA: TGTGCCAGTTCTCGGACGGATCAAGAGACCCAGTACTTC
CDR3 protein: CASSRTDQETQYF

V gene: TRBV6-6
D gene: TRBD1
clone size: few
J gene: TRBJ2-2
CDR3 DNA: TGTGCCAGCACGAGGACAGGGGTTACCGGGGAGCTGTTTTTT
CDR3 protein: CASTRTGVTGELFF

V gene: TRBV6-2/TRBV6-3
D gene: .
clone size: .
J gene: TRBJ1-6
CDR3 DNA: TGTGCCAGCAGTACGGGCGAGGCCCTCCACTTT
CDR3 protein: CASSTGEALHF

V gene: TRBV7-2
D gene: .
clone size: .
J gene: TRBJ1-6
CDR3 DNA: TGTGCCAGCAGCTTATATAATTCACCCCTCCACTTT
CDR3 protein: CASSLYNSPLHF

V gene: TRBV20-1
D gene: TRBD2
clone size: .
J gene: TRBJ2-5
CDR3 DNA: TGCAGTGCTAGTTCCAGCGGGAAAGAGACCCAGTACTTC
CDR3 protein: CSASSSGKETQYF

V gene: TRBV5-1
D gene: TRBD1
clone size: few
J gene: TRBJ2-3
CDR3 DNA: TGCGCCAGCATGTGGACAGGAGGCACAGATACGCAGTATTTT
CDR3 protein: CASMWTGGTDTQYF

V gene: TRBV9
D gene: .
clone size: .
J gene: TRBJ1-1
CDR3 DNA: TGTGCCAGCAGCGTAGAGGGGGGGCGTTGGGACACTGAAGCTTTCTTT
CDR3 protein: CASSVEGGRWDTEAFF

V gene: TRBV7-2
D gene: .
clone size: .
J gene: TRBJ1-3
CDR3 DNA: TGTGCCAACCCTGGAAGATCTGGAAACACCATATATTTT
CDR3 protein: CANPGRSGNTIYF

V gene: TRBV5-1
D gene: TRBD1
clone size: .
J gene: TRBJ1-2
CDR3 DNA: TGCGCCAGCAGCCCCGGACAGGGTTCTGTGATTGATGGCTACACCTTC
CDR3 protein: CASSPGQGSVIDGYTF

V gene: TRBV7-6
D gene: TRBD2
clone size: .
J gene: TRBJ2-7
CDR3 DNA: TGTGCCAGCAGCTTACAATCTAGCGGAAGCTCCTACGAGCAGTACTTC
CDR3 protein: CASSLQSSGSSYEQYF

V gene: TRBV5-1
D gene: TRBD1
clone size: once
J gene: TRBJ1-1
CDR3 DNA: TGCGCCAGCAGCCCCGGGGACAGAGAGAACACTGAAGCTTTCTTT
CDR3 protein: CASSPGDRENTEAFF

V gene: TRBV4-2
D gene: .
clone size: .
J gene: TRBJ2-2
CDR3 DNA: TGTGCCAGCAGCCAAGGGTCCTTTGCAGCCGGGGAGCTGTTTTTT
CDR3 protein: CASSQGSFAAGELFF

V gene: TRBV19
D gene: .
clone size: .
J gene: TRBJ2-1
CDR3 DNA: TGTGCCAGTAGTATCGACCAGCGCCGAAGCTCCTACAATGAGCAGTTCTTC
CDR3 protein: CASSIDQRRSSYNEQFF

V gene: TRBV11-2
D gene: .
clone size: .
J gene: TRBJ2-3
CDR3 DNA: TGTGCCAGCAGCCAAGGACTGGGTACAGATACGCAGTATTTT
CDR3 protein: CASSQGLGTDTQYF

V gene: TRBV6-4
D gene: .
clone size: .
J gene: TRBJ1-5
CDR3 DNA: TGTGCCAGCAGATTGACGGATAGCAATCAGCCCCAGCATTTT
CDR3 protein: CASRLTDSNQPQHF

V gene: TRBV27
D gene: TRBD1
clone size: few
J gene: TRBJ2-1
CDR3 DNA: TGTGCCAGCAGTTCCGATGAGCGGACAGGGAGGCGATATGAGCAGTTCTTC
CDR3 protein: CASSSDERTGRRYEQFF